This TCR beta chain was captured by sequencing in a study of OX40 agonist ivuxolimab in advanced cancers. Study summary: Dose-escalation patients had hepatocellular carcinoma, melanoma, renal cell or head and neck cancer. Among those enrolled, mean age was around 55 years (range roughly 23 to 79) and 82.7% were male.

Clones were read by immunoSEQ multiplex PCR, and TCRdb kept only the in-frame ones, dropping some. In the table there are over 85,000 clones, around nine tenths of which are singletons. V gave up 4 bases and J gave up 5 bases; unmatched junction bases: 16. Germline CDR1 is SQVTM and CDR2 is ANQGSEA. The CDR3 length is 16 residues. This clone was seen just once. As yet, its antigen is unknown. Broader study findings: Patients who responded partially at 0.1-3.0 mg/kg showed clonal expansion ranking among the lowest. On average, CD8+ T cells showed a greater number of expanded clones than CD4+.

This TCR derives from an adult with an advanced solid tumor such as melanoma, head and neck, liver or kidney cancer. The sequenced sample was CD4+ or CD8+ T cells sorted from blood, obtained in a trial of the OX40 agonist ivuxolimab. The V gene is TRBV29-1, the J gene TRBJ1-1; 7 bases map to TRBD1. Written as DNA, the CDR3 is TGCAGCGTTGTGGGGAGGGGGCGGCAGGGGGAAACTGAAGCTTTCTTT. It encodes CSVVGRGRQGETEAFF.